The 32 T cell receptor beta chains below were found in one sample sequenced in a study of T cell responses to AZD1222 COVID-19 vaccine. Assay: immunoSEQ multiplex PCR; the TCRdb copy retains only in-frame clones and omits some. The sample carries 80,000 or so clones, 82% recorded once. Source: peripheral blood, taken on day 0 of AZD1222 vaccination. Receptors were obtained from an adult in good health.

As DNA, the CDR3 is TGTGCCAGCAGTTTGACTAGCGGAAGTACAGATACGCAGTATTTT. Its translation: CASSLTSGSTDTQYF. The chain joins TRBV27 to TRBJ2-3, with TRBD2 matching over 9 bases. Germline CDR1 MNHEY, CDR2 SMNVEV (reference sequence). J lost 3 bases, V lost 3 bases, and 4 bases had no gene match. The CDR3 runs to 15 residues.

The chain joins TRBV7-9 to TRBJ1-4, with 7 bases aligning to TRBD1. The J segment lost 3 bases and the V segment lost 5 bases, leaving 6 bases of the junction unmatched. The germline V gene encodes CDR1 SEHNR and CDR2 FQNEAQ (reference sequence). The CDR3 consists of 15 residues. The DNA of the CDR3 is TGTGCCAGCAGCACCAACAGGGGAGCTAATGAAAAACTGTTTTTT. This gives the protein CASSTNRGANEKLFF.

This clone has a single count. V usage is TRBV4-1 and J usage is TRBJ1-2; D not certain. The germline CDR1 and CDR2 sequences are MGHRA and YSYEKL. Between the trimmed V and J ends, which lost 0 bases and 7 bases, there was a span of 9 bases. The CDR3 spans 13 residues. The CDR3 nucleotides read TGCGCCAGCAGCCAAGATCCGACGGGTGGCTACACCTTC. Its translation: CASSQDPTGGYTF.

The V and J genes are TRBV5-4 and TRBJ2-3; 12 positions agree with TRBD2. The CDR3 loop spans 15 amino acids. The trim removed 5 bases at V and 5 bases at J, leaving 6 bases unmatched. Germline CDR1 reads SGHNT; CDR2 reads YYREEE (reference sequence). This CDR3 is CASSPGLAGIDTQYF. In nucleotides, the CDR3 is TGTGCCAGCAGTCCTGGACTAGCGGGGATAGATACGCAGTATTTT.

CDR3 nucleotides: TGTGCCAGCATCCCCCCCAGCAGAAAAGGGAACACTGAAGCTTTCTTT. Protein sequence: CASIPPSRKGNTEAFF. The V and J genes are TRBV6-2 or TRBV6-3 and TRBJ1-1; D gene unclear. The CDR3 consists of 16 residues. V was cut by 7 bases and J by 1 base, with 19 bases left in between. Per the germline V gene, CDR1 is MNHEY and CDR2 is SVGEGT.

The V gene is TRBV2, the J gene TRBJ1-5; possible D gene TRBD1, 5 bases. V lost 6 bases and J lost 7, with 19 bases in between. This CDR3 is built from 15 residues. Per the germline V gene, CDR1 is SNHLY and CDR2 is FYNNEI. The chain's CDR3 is CASSRSPGAGQPQHF. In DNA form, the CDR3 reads TGTGCCAGCAGCAGGTCCCCCGGGGCTGGGCAGCCCCAGCATTTT.

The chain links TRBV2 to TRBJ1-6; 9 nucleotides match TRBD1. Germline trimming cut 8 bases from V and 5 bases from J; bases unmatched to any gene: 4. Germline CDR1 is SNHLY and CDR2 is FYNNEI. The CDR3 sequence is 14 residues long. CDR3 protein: CASGGQGNNSPLHF. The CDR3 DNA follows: TGTGCCAGCGGAGGACAGGGGAATAATTCACCCCTCCACTTT.

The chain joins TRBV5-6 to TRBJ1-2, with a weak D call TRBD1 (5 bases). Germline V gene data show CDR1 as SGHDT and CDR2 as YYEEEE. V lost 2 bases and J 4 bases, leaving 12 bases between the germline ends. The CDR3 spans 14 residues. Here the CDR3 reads CASSLQGRAYGYTF. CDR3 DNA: TGTGCCAGCAGCTTACAAGGCAGGGCCTATGGCTACACCTTC.

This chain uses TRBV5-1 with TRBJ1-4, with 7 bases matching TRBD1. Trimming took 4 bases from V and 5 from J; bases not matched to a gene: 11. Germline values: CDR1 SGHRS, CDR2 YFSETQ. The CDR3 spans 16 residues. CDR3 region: CASSPGRGQKNEKLFF. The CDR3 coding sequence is TGCGCCAGCAGCCCTGGGAGGGGACAGAAAAATGAAAAACTGTTTTTT.

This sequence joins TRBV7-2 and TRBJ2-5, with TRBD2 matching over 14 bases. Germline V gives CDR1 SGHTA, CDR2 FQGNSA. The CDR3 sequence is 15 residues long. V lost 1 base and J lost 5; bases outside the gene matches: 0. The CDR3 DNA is TGTGCCAGCAGCTTAGGACTAGCGGGGGGGGAGACCCAGTACTTC. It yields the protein CASSLGLAGGETQYF. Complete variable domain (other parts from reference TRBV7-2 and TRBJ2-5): GAGVSQSPSNKVTEKGKDVELRCDPISGHTALYWYRQSLGQGLEFLIYFQGNSAPDKSGLPSDRFSAERTGGSVSTLTIQRTQQEDSAVYLCASSLGLAGGETQYFGPGTRLLVL.

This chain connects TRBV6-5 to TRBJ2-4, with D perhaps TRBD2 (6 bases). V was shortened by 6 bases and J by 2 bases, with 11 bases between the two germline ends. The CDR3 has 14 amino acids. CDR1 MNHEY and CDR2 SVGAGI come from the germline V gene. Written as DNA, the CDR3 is TGTGCCAGCAGGCGGGACGGTACCAAAAACATTCAGTACTTC. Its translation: CASRRDGTKNIQYF.

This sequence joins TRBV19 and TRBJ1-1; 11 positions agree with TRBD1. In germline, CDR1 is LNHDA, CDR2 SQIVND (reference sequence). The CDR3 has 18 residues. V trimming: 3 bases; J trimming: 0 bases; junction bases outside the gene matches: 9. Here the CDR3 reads CASSIPDRGHLVNTEAFF. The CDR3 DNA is TGTGCCAGTAGTATCCCGGACAGGGGGCATCTGGTGAACACTGAAGCTTTCTTT.

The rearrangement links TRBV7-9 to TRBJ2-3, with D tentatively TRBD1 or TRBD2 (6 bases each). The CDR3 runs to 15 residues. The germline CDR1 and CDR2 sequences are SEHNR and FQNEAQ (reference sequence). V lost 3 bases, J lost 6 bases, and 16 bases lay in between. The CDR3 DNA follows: TGTGCCAGCAGCTTGCTGTCGGGGGCAACGGATACGCAGTATTTT. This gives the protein CASSLLSGATDTQYF.

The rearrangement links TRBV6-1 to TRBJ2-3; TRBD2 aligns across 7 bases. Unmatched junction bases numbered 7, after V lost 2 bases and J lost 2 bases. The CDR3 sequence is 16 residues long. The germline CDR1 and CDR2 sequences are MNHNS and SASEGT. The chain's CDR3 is CASSERAGAVTDTQYF. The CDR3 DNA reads TGTGCCAGCAGTGAACGGGCGGGAGCAGTCACAGATACGCAGTATTTT.

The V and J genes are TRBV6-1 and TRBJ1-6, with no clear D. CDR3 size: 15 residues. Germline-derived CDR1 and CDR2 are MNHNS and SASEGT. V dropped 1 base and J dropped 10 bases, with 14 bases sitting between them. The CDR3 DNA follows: TGTGCCAGCAGTGAAGGTCCGGGGATGGGGTCACCCCTCCACTTT. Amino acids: CASSEGPGMGSPLHF.

Here the CDR3 reads CASSQGLGDFETQYF. CDR3 in DNA: TGCGCCAGCAGCCAGGGTCTAGGGGACTTTGAGACCCAGTACTTC. This rearrangement joins TRBV4-3 to TRBJ2-5; D might be TRBD2 (6 bases). CDR1 and CDR2 (germline): LGHNA, YSLEER. The CDR3 loop spans 15 amino acids. Trimming pared 3 bases from V and 5 bases from J, leaving 16 bases between.

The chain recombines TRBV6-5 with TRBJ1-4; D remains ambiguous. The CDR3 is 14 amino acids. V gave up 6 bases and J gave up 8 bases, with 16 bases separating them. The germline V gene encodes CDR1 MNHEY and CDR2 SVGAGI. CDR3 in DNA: TGTGCCAGCAGCGGGCCGGGTGTACGAGAAAAACTGTTTTTT. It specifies CASSGPGVREKLFF.

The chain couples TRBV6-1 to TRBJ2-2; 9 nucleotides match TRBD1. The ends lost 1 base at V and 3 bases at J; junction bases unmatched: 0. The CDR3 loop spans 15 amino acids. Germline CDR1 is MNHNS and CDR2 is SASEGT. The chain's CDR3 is CASSEGTGDTGELFF. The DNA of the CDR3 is TGTGCCAGCAGTGAAGGGACAGGGGACACCGGGGAGCTGTTTTTT.

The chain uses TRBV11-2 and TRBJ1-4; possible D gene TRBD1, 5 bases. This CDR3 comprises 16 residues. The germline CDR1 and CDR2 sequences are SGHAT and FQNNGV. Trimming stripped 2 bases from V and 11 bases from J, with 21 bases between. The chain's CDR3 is CASSLIRGEEVNKLFF. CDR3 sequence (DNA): TGTGCCAGCAGCTTAATCCGGGGGGAGGAGGTGAACAAACTGTTTTTT.

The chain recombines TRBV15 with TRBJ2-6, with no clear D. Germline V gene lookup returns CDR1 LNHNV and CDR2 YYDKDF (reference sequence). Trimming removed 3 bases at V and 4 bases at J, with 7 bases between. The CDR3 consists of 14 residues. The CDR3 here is CATSSHSGANVLTF. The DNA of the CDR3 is TGTGCCACCAGCAGTCATTCCGGGGCCAACGTCCTGACTTTC.

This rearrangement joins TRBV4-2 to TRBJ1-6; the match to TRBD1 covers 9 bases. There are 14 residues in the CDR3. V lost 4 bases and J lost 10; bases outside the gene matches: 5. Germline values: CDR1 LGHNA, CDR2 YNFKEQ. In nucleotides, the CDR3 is TGTGCCAGCAGCCCGGGACAGGGCCGCTCACCCCTCCACTTT. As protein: CASSPGQGRSPLHF.

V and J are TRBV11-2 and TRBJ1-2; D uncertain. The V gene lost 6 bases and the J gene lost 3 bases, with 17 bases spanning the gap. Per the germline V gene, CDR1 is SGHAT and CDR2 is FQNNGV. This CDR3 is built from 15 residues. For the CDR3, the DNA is TGTGCCAGCAGGGGATCGGCTTCTCTGCACTATGGCTACACCTTC. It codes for CASRGSASLHYGYTF.

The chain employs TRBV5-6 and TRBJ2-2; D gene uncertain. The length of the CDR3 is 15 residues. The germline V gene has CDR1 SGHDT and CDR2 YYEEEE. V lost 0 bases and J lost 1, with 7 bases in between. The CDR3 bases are TGTGCCAGCAGCTTGGGCCGGCTGAACACCGGGGAGCTGTTTTTT. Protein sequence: CASSLGRLNTGELFF.

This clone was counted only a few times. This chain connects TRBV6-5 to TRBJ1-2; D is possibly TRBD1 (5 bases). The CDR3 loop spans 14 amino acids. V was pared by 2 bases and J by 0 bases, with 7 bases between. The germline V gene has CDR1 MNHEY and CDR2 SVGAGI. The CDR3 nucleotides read TGTGCCAGCAGTTACGACAGTCCTAACTATGGCTACACCTTC. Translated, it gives CASSYDSPNYGYTF.

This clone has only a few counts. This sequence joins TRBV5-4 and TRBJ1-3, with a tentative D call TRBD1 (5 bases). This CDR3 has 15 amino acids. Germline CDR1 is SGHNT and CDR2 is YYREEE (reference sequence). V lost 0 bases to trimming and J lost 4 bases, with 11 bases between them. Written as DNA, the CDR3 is TGTGCCAGCAGCTTGGGGCAGGGTCGAGGAAACACCATATATTTT. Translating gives CASSLGQGRGNTIYF.

The CDR3 nucleotides read TGTGCCAGCAGCGCCCCGGGACAGGGGGACGAGCAGTACTTC. Translated, it gives CASSAPGQGDEQYF. The chain employs TRBV9 and TRBJ2-7; 11 bases align to TRBD1. The germline gives CDR1 SGDLS, CDR2 YYNGEE. CDR3 length: 14 residues. V was clipped by 3 bases and J by 5 bases; unmatched bases: 4.

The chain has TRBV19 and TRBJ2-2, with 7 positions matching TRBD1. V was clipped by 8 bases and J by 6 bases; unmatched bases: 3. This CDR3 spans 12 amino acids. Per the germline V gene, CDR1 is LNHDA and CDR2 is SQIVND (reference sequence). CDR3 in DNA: TGTGCCAGTGAGGGGGCGCCCGGGGAGCTGTTTTTT. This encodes CASEGAPGELFF.

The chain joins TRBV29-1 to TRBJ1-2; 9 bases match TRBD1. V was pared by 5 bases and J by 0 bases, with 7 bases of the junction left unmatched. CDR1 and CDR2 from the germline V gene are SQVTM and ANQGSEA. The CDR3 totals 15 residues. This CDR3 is CSVPTGGPANYGYTF. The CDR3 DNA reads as TGCAGCGTTCCCACAGGGGGCCCTGCTAACTATGGCTACACCTTC.

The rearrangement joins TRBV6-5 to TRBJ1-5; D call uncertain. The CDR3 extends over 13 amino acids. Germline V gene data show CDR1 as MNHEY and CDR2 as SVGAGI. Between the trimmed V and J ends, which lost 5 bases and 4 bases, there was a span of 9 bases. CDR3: CASSPGLNQPQHF. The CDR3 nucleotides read TGTGCCAGCAGTCCCGGCCTTAATCAGCCCCAGCATTTT.

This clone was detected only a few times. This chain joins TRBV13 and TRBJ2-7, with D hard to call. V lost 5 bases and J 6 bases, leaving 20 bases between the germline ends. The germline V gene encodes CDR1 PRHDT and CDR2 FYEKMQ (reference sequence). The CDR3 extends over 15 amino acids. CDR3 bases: TGTGCCAGCAGCCCCTTCTCCGCTCCCCTAGGCGAGCAGTACTTC. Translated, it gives CASSPFSAPLGEQYF.

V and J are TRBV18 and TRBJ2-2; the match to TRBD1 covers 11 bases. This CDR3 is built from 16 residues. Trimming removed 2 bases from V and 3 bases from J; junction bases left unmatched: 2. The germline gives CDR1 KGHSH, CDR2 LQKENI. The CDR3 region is CASSPRGQGDTGELFF. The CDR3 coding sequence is TGTGCCAGCTCACCAAGGGGACAGGGGGACACCGGGGAGCTGTTTTTT.

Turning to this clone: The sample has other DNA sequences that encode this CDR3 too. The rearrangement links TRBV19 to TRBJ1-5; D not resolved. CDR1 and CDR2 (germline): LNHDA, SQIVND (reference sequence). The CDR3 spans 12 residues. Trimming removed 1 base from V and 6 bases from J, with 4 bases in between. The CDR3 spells CASSIGGQPQHF. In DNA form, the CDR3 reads TGTGCCAGTAGTATAGGTGGTCAGCCCCAGCATTTT.